This T cell receptor beta chain was obtained from a study of radiation and T cells in renal cell carcinoma (dated by TCRdb to 2019 to 2021). With respect to the entire study: Samples came from a clinical trial, in which primary renal cell carcinomas received 15 Gy stereotactic body radiation therapy followed by nephrectomy 4 weeks later. In total, 50 or so samples underwent TCR beta sequencing: about 25 tumors plus 27 peripheral blood samples. Across all 50 or so samples, under 5,000,000 unique CDR3 nucleotide sequences, encoding 2 million to 3 million unique CDR3 amino acid sequences, were identified. The investigation overall reported the following: In blood, the top tumor clonotypes increased between baseline and 2 weeks post-radiation and then shrank by 4 weeks, which suggests that tumor-resident clones expanded only transiently. Blood repertoire dynamics were not followed beyond 4 weeks after treatment. No pretreatment tumor biopsies were available, so the baseline intratumoral presence of clonotypes could not be determined. With a single-armed trial design, the study had no way to address how radiation dose or scheduling affects the TCR repertoire.

A note on this clone: Its cognate antigen has yet to be identified. No much larger clone is present one base from it, and per-base qualities are unavailable.

TCR beta libraries were generated from genomic DNA with the immunoSEQ kit, following the manufacturer's recommendations. For library preparation, a first multiplex PCR was performed with proprietary primers, followed by a second PCR in which unique barcodes were added, and bead cleanups were performed after each round. A kit-provided positive control reaction and a negative control reaction were included in every sample batch. The final libraries were assessed on an Agilent 4200 TapeStation D1000 ScreenTape, pooled by volume, and quantified by qPCR. Sequencing was performed on an Illumina NextSeq500 using a MidOutput 150-cycle cartridge, with 156 Read1 cycles, 15 Index1 cycles, and the kit custom primers. The pooled library was loaded at approximately 1.1 pM with a roughly 20% PhiX control spike-in. As for the authors' bioinformatics: Vendor-processed data were analyzed in R, with a clonotype defined as all T cells sharing the same CDR3 nucleotide sequence. In the clone abundance analyses, frequencies were normalized to the 10,000 most abundant clones in each sample. Before analysis, public T cell clones were removed, and these numbered fewer than six per sample on average. An abundance difference of at least 32-fold between compartments was the criterion for calling clonotypes tumor-enriched or baseline blood-enriched. A beta-binomial differential abundance model was used to identify clonotypes that expanded or contracted between blood time points. Similarity between tumor and blood repertoires was quantified using the Baroni-Urbani and Buser coefficient, and groups were compared with two-tailed Wilcoxon tests in R. TCRdb mirrors the immuneACCESS table, restricted to in-frame sequences. Some clones are absent from its copies; in checked studies, under half trace to an unresolved V gene, and the reason for the others is unknown. Clonal size and the V and J genes are those of that table, whereas D and trimming came from the DNA. Counted in this sample were around 140,000 clones; 88% of them appeared once. The ten largest make up roughly 4% of the sample.

Sample time point, as interpreted from the label and publication: baseline pretreatment blood. The treatment or condition label, read with the paper, signifies: 15 Gy SBRT to primary tumor, nephrectomy 4 weeks later. Serial peripheral blood from radiation-treated patients was sampled at baseline, 2 weeks and 4 weeks after SBRT to track tumor-enriched clonotypes. Every patient had renal cell carcinoma of clear cell pathology. Genomic DNA for TCR sequencing was prepared using the QIAamp DNA Blood Mini Kit (Qiagen). Only samples passing all quality control checks were included in the analyses. Here the sequenced sample was blood, taken from a patient whose treatment included radiotherapy and nephrectomy. The TCR comes from a woman between 65 and 79 years old with renal cell carcinoma.

CDR3 sequence: CASSLGGTQYF. The nucleotide sequence is given as TGCGCCAGCAGCTTGGGAGGGACCCAGTACTTC. This receptor chain uses TRBV5-1 and TRBJ2-5; the D gene identity is not certain. Including the terminal cysteine and phenylalanine, the CDR3 comprises 11 residues. This entry keeps only the CDR3 DNA: 33 bases, framed from base 1. V drops 0 bases and J drops 7 bases, leaving 4 bases in between. Via the germline V gene, CDR1 is SGHRS and CDR2 YFSETQ.